This T cell receptor beta chain was obtained from a study of shared clonotypes between healthy human individuals (dated by TCRdb to 2018 to 2020). For the study in its entirety: The cohort included three men and a couple of women between 18 and 49 years of age. For each donor, CD4 naive and CD4 memory were each run on three plates, CD8 naive on two plates, and CD8 memory on one plate. To estimate repertoire size and how much clonotypes are shared between individuals, the study performed deep sequencing of blood TCR repertoires from five healthy adults. Different laboratories and diverse techniques were used to prepare libraries and sequence TCR repertoires, to increase sequencing depth and limit assay-specific biases. Each donor's leukapheresis produced roughly between roughly 0.85 and 10 billion PBMCs.

The donors were healthy, HIV-negative adults who had no recently reported acute infections or vaccinations. Only Caucasian adults living in Nashville, Tennessee, USA were represented among the donors. CD4+ T cells were enriched through magnetic negative selection, after which naive cells were positively selected on CD45RA and the remaining negative fraction served as the memory subset. Blood was collected by leukapheresis, and PBMCs were isolated by Ficoll-Histopaque density gradient centrifugation and then cryopreserved in liquid nitrogen vapor phase. Analytical flow cytometry was used to check the purity and quantity of every magnetically sorted T cell population. From each sorted fraction, genomic DNA was isolated and quantified by UV absorbance on a Nanodrop 2000c. The CDR3 holds 13 amino acids from the cysteine to the phenylalanine. Only the CDR3 DNA is retained, 39 bases long and in frame from the first base. V was cut back by 8 bases and J by 6 bases, leaving a gap of 19 bases between them. In the germline V gene (reference sequence), CDR1 corresponds to GTSNPN and CDR2 to SVGIG.

A remark on this clone: Its binding antigen is unknown. Base qualities are missing; no much larger clone stands one base away.

Findings and caveats that apply to the study as a whole: Pairwise subsampling indicated that sequencing depth was expected to affect the degree of clonotype sharing among donors. The genetic and exposure-history diversity represented was limited by the small number of donors. About 5% of naive CD4, around 3.6% of naive CD8, approximately 2.2% of memory CD4, and approximately 0.39% of memory CD8 clonotypes were shared across a few donors. Incomplete sequencing was indicated by rarefaction of sorted-subset datasets, despite the large sequencing depth. Sampling was limited to blood, and TCR repertoires in tissue likely differ from TCR repertoires in blood. Naive subsets generally had larger estimated clonotype richness than memory subsets did. Clonotypes shared by all four sorted-subset donors showed higher generation probabilities than non-shared clonotypes.

TCR CDR3 regions were amplified from genomic DNA by multiplex PCR using the deep immunoSEQ assay. Extracted genomic DNA from each cell subset was spread evenly across all wells of several immunoSEQ 96-well plates, with each plate serving as a replicate. For sorted subsets, each replicate PCR was loaded with 200 to 250 ng genomic DNA, equivalent to about 30,000 T cell genomes. The purified libraries were quantified using a Qubit 3.0 fluorometer, sized with a Bioanalyzer 2100, and then quantified again using the KAPA Library Quantification kit. A separate single-read 150-cycle Illumina NextSeq 550 flow cell was used to sequence each immunoSEQ 96-well plate. The study's processing was this. The immunoSEQ output contained only junctional sequences without quality scores, so filtering could not match that applied to full-length reads. Sequences were annotated with PyIR, a Python wrapper for IgBLAST v1.9, using IMGT germline references to assign V/J genes and CDR3. Reads with weak V/J assignments (E-value above 1e-6), missing CDR3, stop codons, out-of-frame junctions, or ambiguous translated residues were removed. V3J clonotypes were defined by identical inferred V gene, J gene, and CDR3 amino acid sequence. To compute the percentage overlap between repertoires, the number of shared unique clonotypes was divided by the size of the smaller repertoire. Repertoire richness was assessed with RTK rarefaction, the Chao1 estimator, and Recon v2.1 estimates of unobserved clonotypes. Generation probabilities were computed with OLGA for all TCRbeta clonotypes obtained by the gDNA method from several donors. TCRdb mirrors the immuneACCESS table, restricted to in-frame sequences. Some clones are absent from its copies; in checked studies, under half trace to an unresolved V gene, and the reason for the others is unknown. The D gene and trimming were derived from the DNA, and the V and J assignments and clone size from that table. Recorded for this sample are about 700,000 clones; around 74% of them occurred a single time. The top ten clones comprise about 1.7% of the sample.

In this chain, TRBV30 is recombined with TRBJ1-2; TRBD1 is a weak D gene call, 6 bases matching. Material for sequencing was memory CD4+ T cells sorted from blood. The sample's cell subset or site label is to be understood as: CD45RA-negative fraction. This TCR was sampled from a woman aged 25 to 39 in good health. At the DNA level, the sequence is TGTGCCGACAGATCGGACAGAAAGAATGGCTACACCTTC. It translates to CADRSDRKNGYTF. Supplemented by the reference TRBV30 and TRBJ1-2 proteins around the CDR3, the complete variable domain is SQTIHQWPATLVQPVGSPLSLECTVEGTSNPNLYWYRQAAGRGLQLLFYSVGIGQISSEVPQNLSASRPQDRQFILSSKKLLLSDSGFYLCADRSDRKNGYTFGSGTRLTVV.